The TCR beta chain described here comes from a study of T cells in Graves' hyperthyroidism and ophthalmopathy. Findings and limits, study-wide: A model of 13 V-J pairs discriminated ophthalmopathy from stable hyperthyroidism. The model predicted ophthalmopathy a median 6.5 months before onset.

Amplification targeted TCR beta CDR3 regions from RNA transcripts. A set of HTBI primers served as the primers for a first-round RT-PCR of the TCR CDR3. From the multiplex PCR reads, TCRdb called clonotypes with MiXCR, one entry per CDR3 protein. The table has 540,000 or so distinct CDR3 sequences, less than 20% seen once. From germline, CDR1 is MNHEY and CDR2 SVGEGT. Trimming left V 8 bases short and J 2 bases short, with 18 bases between. CDR3 length: 15 residues. This clonotype occurred many times. Its antigen remains unknown. Newly diagnosed hyperthyroidism patients aged 18 to 65 years had disease lasting under 2 months. In making diagnoses, clinical symptoms, serum thyroxine and TRAb, thyroid ultrasound and orbital computed tomography were all used.

Sequencing input: blood. The receptor's source is a woman between 25 and 40 years old with Graves' hyperthyroidism. The chain couples TRBV6-2 or TRBV6-3 to TRBJ2-5; weak D call: TRBD2 (6 bases). The CDR3 is CASRPGLRLQETQYF. The CDR3 coding sequence is TGTGCCAGCCGCCCGGGACTCCGTTTACAAGAGACCCAGTACTTC.